This T cell receptor (beta chain) was profiled in a study of T cell clusters in autoimmune cytopenias. Study-level information: Per sample, median TRB depth was about 52,000 reads, yielding a median roughly 2,000 distinct clonotypes.

TRB rearrangements were amplified by touch-down multiplex PCR with mixed TRB-A/B primers. TCRdb reanalyzed the multiplex PCR reads and collapses them to one entry per CDR3 protein, without DNA. Listed are about 1,200 distinct CDR3 sequences; approximately 32% falls within the top ten. In germline, CDR1 is SGHDT, CDR2 YYEEEE. There are 16 residues in the CDR3. Findings of the study overall: TRB repertoire shifts in secondary cytopenia and chronic lymphocytic leukemia mostly reflected lymphoma, not autoimmunity. Healthy donors had around 3.1-fold more exclusive TRB clusters than active autoimmune hepatitis patients.

TRB amplification used roughly 250 ng of peripheral blood genomic DNA. This clonotype is identified as medium-sized from frequency. The antigen is unknown. The chain recombines TRBV5-6 with TRBJ1-2; TCRdb names TRBD1, which stays unverified in the absence of DNA. This TCR derives from a human donor with an autoimmune cytopenia or autoimmune hepatitis (not recorded which). The material sequenced was peripheral blood. The CDR3 reads CASSFRQGAFNYGYTF.